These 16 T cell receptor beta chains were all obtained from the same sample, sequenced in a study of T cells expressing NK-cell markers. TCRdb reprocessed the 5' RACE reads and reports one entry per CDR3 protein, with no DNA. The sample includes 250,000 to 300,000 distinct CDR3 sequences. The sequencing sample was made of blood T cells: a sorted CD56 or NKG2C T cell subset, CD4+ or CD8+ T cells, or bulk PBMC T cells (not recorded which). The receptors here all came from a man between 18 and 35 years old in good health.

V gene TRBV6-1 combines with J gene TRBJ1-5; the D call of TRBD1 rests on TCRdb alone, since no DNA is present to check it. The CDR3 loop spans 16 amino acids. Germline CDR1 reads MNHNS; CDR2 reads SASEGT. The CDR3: CASTSAGDPGTRPQHF.

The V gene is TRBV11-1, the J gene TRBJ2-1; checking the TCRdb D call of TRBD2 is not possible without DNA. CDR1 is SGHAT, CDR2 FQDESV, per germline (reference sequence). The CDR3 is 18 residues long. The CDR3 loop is CASSLVGASGGSYNEQFF.

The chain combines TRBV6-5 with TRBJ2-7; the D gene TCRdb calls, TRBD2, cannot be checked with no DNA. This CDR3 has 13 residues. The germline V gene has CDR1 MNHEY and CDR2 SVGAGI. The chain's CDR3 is CASSYGLPYEQYF.

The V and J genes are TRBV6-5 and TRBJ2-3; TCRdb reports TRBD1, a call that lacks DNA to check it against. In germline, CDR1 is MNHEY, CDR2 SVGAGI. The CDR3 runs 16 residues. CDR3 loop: CASSYYRDMGTDTQYF.

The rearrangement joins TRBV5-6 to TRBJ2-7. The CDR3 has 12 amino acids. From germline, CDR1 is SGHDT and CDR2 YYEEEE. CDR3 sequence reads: CASSLRYYEQYF.

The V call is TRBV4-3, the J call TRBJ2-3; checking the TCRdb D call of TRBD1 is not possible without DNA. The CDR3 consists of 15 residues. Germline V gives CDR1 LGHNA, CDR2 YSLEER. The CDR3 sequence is CASSAWTGETDTQYF.

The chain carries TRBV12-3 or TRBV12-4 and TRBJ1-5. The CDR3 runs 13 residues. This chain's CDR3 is CASSAGPNQPQHF.

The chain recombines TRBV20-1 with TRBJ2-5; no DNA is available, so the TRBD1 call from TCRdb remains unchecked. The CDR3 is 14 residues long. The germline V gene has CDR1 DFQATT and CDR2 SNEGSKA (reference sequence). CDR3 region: CSAGRQGAGETQYF.

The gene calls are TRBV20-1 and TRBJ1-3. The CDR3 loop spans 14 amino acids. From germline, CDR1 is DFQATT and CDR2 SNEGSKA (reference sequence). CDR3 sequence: CSARERAAGNTIYF.

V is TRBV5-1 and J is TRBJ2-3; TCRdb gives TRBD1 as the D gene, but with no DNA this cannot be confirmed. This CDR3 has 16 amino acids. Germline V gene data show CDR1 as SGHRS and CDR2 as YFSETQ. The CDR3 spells CASSSTGQFYTDTQYF.

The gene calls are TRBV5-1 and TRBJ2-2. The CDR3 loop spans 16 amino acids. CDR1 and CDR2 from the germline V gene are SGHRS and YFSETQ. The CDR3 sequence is CASSLMTSANTGELFF.

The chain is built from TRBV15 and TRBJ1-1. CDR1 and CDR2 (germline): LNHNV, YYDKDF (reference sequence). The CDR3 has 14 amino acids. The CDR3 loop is CATSSNSPNTEAFF.

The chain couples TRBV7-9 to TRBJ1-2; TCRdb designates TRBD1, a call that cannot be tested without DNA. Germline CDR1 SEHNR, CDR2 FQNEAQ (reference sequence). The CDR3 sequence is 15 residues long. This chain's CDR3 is CASSLMAGGFYGYTF.

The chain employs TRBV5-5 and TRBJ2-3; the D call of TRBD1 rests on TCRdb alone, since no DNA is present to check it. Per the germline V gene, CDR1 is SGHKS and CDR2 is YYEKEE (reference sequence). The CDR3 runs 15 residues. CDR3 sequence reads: CASSLWTQGKDTQYF.

CDR3 residues: CASSPRVLAGGAGELFF. The chain employs TRBV11-2 and TRBJ2-2; TCRdb proposes TRBD2, but this gene call is untestable without DNA. This CDR3 has 17 residues. Per germline, CDR1 SGHAT and CDR2 FQNNGV.

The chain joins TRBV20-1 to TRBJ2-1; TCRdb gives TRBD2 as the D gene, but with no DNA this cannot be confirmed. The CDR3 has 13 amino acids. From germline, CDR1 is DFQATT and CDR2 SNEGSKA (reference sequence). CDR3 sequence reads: CSASPLAGAEQFF.